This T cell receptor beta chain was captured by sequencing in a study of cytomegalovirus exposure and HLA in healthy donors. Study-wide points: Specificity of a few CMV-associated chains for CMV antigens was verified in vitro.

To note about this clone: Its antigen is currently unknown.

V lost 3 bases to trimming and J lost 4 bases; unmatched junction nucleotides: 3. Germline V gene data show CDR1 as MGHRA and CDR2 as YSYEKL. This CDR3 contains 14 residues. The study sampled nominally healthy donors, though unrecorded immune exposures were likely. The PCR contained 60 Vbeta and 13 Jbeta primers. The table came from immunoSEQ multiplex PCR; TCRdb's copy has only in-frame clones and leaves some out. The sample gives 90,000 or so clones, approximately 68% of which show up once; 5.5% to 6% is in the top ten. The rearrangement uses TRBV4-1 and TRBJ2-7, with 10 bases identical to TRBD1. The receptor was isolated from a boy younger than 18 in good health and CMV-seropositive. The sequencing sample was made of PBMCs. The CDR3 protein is CASSHPGQGYEQYF. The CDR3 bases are TGCGCCAGCAGCCACCCGGGACAGGGGTACGAGCAGTACTTC.